This section outlines one T cell receptor (beta chain) sequence together with its context. This record belongs to a study of blood T cells in healthy people across ages. The authors ran a second PCR of roughly 6 to 12 cycles using a sample-barcoded 5' primer and a J-beta primer mix. One entry per CDR3 protein, called by TCRdb with MiXCR from the 5' RACE reads. The sample consists of roughly 800,000 distinct CDR3 sequences, under 30% of them appearing once. These data also formed part of another study, on T cells of mothers and their children. In that study: Over five children and their three healthy Caucasian mothers were the donors.

The material sequenced was blood. This receptor was identified in a boy aged 5-17 years in good health.

The CDR3 protein is CASSLSWGQGEETQYF. CDR3 sequence (DNA): TGTGCCAGCAGTCTCAGCTGGGGACAGGGAGAGGAGACCCAGTACTTC. V is TRBV12-3 or TRBV12-4 and J is TRBJ2-5, with 9 bases matching TRBD1. CDR3 size: 16 residues. Trimming took 5 bases from V and 5 from J; bases not matched to a gene: 12.